These T cell receptor beta chains were read from a single sample in a study of cytomegalovirus exposure and HLA in healthy donors. Libraries were prepared by immunoSEQ multiplex PCR; TCRdb keeps only in-frame clonotypes and omits some of them. The sample includes roughly 130,000 clones, about 86% seen only once; the top ten take around 0.7%. The specimen sequenced was PBMCs. The receptors were gathered from a man in his late teens or twenties in good health and CMV-seronegative. The CDR3 runs from the conserved cysteine through the conserved F or W. The D gene is left open where the match is weak. Clone size is shown for a subset of rows, as once, few, many or a class of expanded clone.

J gene: TRBJ1-1; clone size: .; D gene: .; V gene: TRBV30; CDR3 protein: CAWRTGPESWGLNTEAFF; CDR3 DNA: TGTGCCTGGAGGACGGGCCCCGAAAGTTGGGGCCTAAACACTGAAGCTTTCTTT
J gene: TRBJ1-1; clone size: .; D gene: TRBD1; V gene: TRBV28; CDR3 protein: CASSSQSRTGRKAFF; CDR3 DNA: TGTGCCAGCAGTTCCCAATCCCGGACAGGGAGAAAAGCTTTCTTT
J gene: TRBJ1-1; clone size: .; D gene: TRBD1; V gene: TRBV7-6; CDR3 protein: CASSLGGTGGVGAFF; CDR3 DNA: TGTGCCAGCAGCTTAGGTGGGACAGGGGGCGTCGGAGCTTTCTTT
J gene: TRBJ1-1; clone size: .; D gene: .; V gene: TRBV19; CDR3 protein: CASRLSNTEAFF; CDR3 DNA: TGTGCCAGCAGACTGTCGAACACTGAAGCTTTCTTT
J gene: TRBJ2-1; clone size: .; D gene: .; V gene: TRBV6-6; CDR3 protein: CASGELGGQYNEQFF; CDR3 DNA: TGTGCCAGCGGGGAACTGGGAGGACAATACAATGAGCAGTTCTTC
J gene: TRBJ2-7; clone size: .; D gene: TRBD2; V gene: TRBV9; CDR3 protein: CASSVQASGGDGEQYF; CDR3 DNA: TGTGCCAGCAGCGTTCAGGCTAGCGGGGGGGATGGAGAGCAGTACTTC
J gene: TRBJ1-5; clone size: .; D gene: TRBD1; V gene: TRBV7-2; CDR3 protein: CASSQNGQGHQPQHF; CDR3 DNA: TGTGCCAGCAGCCAAAATGGACAGGGGCATCAGCCCCAGCATTTT
J gene: TRBJ1-1; clone size: .; D gene: .; V gene: TRBV29-1; CDR3 protein: CSVADGLNTEAFF; CDR3 DNA: TGCAGCGTCGCAGACGGACTAAACACTGAAGCTTTCTTT
J gene: TRBJ2-1; clone size: .; D gene: .; V gene: TRBV19; CDR3 protein: CASSIEGSSYNEQFF; CDR3 DNA: TGTGCCAGTAGTATCGAAGGGAGCTCCTACAATGAGCAGTTCTTC
J gene: TRBJ2-4; clone size: few; D gene: TRBD2; V gene: TRBV13; CDR3 protein: CASSTGPGGKYIQYF; CDR3 DNA: TGTGCCAGCAGCACCGGTCCGGGAGGGAAGTACATTCAGTACTTC
J gene: TRBJ1-1; clone size: .; D gene: .; V gene: TRBV7-8; CDR3 protein: CASSPGEGVGNTEAFF; CDR3 DNA: TGTGCCAGCAGCCCAGGGGAGGGGGTGGGGAACACTGAAGCTTTCTTT
J gene: TRBJ2-2; clone size: few; D gene: .; V gene: TRBV5-1; CDR3 protein: CASSLGNRANTGELFF; CDR3 DNA: TGCGCCAGCAGCTTGGGGAACAGGGCGAACACCGGGGAGCTGTTTTTT
J gene: TRBJ1-2; clone size: once; D gene: TRBD1; V gene: TRBV19; CDR3 protein: CASSRRTGGGENYGYTF; CDR3 DNA: TGTGCCAGTAGTAGGAGGACAGGGGGAGGGGAGAACTATGGCTACACCTTC
J gene: TRBJ1-4; clone size: few; D gene: .; V gene: TRBV6-1; CDR3 protein: CASSGPLGTGEKLFF; CDR3 DNA: TGTGCCAGCAGTGGGCCCCTGGGGACTGGCGAAAAACTGTTTTTT
J gene: TRBJ1-1; clone size: .; D gene: .; V gene: TRBV9; CDR3 protein: CASSFTGGNTEAFF; CDR3 DNA: TGTGCCAGCAGCTTTACCGGGGGGAACACTGAAGCTTTCTTT
J gene: TRBJ2-3; clone size: .; D gene: TRBD2; V gene: TRBV6-5; CDR3 protein: CASRRRGGLGDTQYF; CDR3 DNA: TGTGCCAGCAGGAGGCGGGGGGGCCTCGGAGATACGCAGTATTTT
J gene: TRBJ1-4; clone size: .; D gene: TRBD1; V gene: TRBV9; CDR3 protein: CASSVATGVYEKLFF; CDR3 DNA: TGTGCCAGCAGCGTAGCGACAGGGGTTTATGAAAAACTGTTTTTT
J gene: TRBJ1-5; clone size: .; D gene: .; V gene: TRBV19; CDR3 protein: CASSKRSNSGNQPQHF; CDR3 DNA: TGTGCCAGTAGTAAGAGGAGTAATTCCGGCAATCAGCCCCAGCATTTT
J gene: TRBJ2-7; clone size: .; D gene: .; V gene: TRBV9; CDR3 protein: CASSHSYEQYF; CDR3 DNA: TGTGCCAGCAGCCACTCCTACGAGCAGTACTTC
J gene: TRBJ1-1; clone size: .; D gene: TRBD1; V gene: TRBV19; CDR3 protein: CASKSRGRLVSPEAFF; CDR3 DNA: TGTGCCAGTAAATCCAGGGGGCGTCTTGTGTCACCTGAAGCTTTCTTT
J gene: TRBJ1-1; clone size: .; D gene: .; V gene: TRBV4-2; CDR3 protein: CASSLAQGDNTEAFF; CDR3 DNA: TGTGCCAGCAGCCTTGCCCAGGGTGATAACACTGAAGCTTTCTTT
J gene: TRBJ2-1; clone size: .; D gene: .; V gene: TRBV18; CDR3 protein: CASSPLTGTDEQFF; CDR3 DNA: TGTGCCAGCTCACCACTTACAGGGACCGATGAGCAGTTCTTC
J gene: TRBJ1-1; clone size: once; D gene: TRBD1; V gene: TRBV4-1; CDR3 protein: CASSRQGGTGEAFF; CDR3 DNA: TGCGCCAGCAGCCGACAGGGCGGGACAGGTGAAGCTTTCTTT
J gene: TRBJ2-1; clone size: .; D gene: TRBD2; V gene: TRBV28; CDR3 protein: CASGTGTSGVAEQFF; CDR3 DNA: TGTGCCAGCGGCACCGGGACTAGCGGGGTTGCTGAGCAGTTCTTC
J gene: TRBJ1-3; clone size: .; D gene: .; V gene: TRBV29-1; CDR3 protein: CSAALENTIYF; CDR3 DNA: TGCAGCGCCGCACTTGAAAACACCATATATTTT
J gene: TRBJ2-2; clone size: once; D gene: .; V gene: TRBV4-3; CDR3 protein: CASSQLTGTGELFF; CDR3 DNA: TGCGCCAGCAGCCAACTCACAGGGACCGGGGAGCTGTTTTTT
J gene: TRBJ2-2; clone size: .; D gene: .; V gene: TRBV19; CDR3 protein: CASSMFSTGELFF; CDR3 DNA: TGTGCCAGTAGTATGTTCAGCACCGGGGAGCTGTTTTTT
J gene: TRBJ1-2; clone size: .; D gene: .; V gene: TRBV9; CDR3 protein: CASSVGDSGTRATYGYTF; CDR3 DNA: TGTGCCAGCAGCGTAGGGGATTCAGGGACACGAGCTACCTATGGCTACACCTTC
J gene: TRBJ2-7; clone size: .; D gene: TRBD1; V gene: TRBV6-1; CDR3 protein: CASSSGTGLAYEQYF; CDR3 DNA: TGTGCCAGCAGTTCCGGGACAGGGTTGGCCTACGAGCAGTACTTC
J gene: TRBJ2-2; clone size: .; D gene: TRBD2; V gene: TRBV4-3; CDR3 protein: CASSQNPGLAAGELFF; CDR3 DNA: TGCGCCAGCAGCCAGAACCCGGGACTAGCGGCCGGGGAGCTGTTTTTT
J gene: TRBJ2-1; clone size: .; D gene: TRBD1; V gene: TRBV5-4; CDR3 protein: CASSPSSGGYNEQFF; CDR3 DNA: TGTGCCAGCAGCCCATCGTCAGGGGGCTACAATGAGCAGTTCTTC
J gene: TRBJ2-1; clone size: .; D gene: TRBD2; V gene: TRBV9; CDR3 protein: CASSRATAKRGSYNEQFF; CDR3 DNA: TGTGCCAGCAGTCGAGCTACAGCCAAGCGGGGCTCCTACAATGAGCAGTTCTTC
J gene: TRBJ2-3; clone size: .; D gene: TRBD2; V gene: TRBV13; CDR3 protein: CASSSFRSGGATDTQYF; CDR3 DNA: TGTGCCAGCAGCTCCTTTCGTAGCGGGGGGGCTACGGATACGCAGTATTTT
J gene: TRBJ2-7; clone size: .; D gene: TRBD1; V gene: TRBV7-3; CDR3 protein: CASSRDRSSYEQYF; CDR3 DNA: TGTGCCAGCAGCCGGGACAGAAGCTCCTACGAGCAGTACTTC
J gene: TRBJ1-2; clone size: .; D gene: .; V gene: TRBV7-9; CDR3 protein: CASSGSGVNYGYTF; CDR3 DNA: TGTGCCAGCAGCGGTAGCGGAGTTAACTATGGCTACACCTTC
J gene: TRBJ1-1; clone size: .; D gene: .; V gene: TRBV9; CDR3 protein: CASSVGGDLNTEAFF; CDR3 DNA: TGTGCCAGCAGCGTAGGGGGAGATTTGAACACTGAAGCTTTCTTT
J gene: TRBJ2-7; clone size: .; D gene: .; V gene: TRBV5-5; CDR3 protein: CASSLGVRGEQYF; CDR3 DNA: TGTGCCAGCAGTTTGGGGGTCCGGGGCGAGCAGTACTTC
J gene: TRBJ2-7; clone size: once; D gene: TRBD2; V gene: TRBV6-1; CDR3 protein: CASSEFGTSRYEQYF; CDR3 DNA: TGTGCCAGCAGTGAATTTGGGACTAGCAGATACGAGCAGTACTTC
J gene: TRBJ2-3; clone size: .; D gene: TRBD2; V gene: TRBV7-9; CDR3 protein: CASSFVPLRGGQYF; CDR3 DNA: TGTGCCAGCAGCTTCGTACCTTTACGGGGGGGGCAGTATTTT
J gene: TRBJ1-4; clone size: .; D gene: .; V gene: TRBV10-3; CDR3 protein: CAISQNTGNEKLFF; CDR3 DNA: TGTGCCATCAGCCAAAACACCGGGAATGAAAAACTGTTTTTT
J gene: TRBJ2-3; clone size: .; D gene: .; V gene: TRBV25-1; CDR3 protein: CASSESRGTDTQYF; CDR3 DNA: TGTGCCAGCAGTGAATCGAGGGGCACAGATACGCAGTATTTT